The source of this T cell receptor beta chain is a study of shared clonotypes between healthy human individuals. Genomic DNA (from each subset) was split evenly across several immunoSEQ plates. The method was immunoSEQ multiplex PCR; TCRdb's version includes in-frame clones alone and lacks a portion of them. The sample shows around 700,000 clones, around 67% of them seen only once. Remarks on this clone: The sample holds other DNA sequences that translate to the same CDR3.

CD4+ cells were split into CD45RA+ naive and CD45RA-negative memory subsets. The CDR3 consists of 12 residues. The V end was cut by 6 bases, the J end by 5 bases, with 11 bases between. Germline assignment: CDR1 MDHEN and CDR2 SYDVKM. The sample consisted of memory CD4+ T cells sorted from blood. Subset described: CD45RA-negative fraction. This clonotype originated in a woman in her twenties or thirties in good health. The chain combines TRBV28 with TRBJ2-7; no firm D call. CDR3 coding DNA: TGTGCCAGCAGCCTCCTAAGGAACGAGCAGTACTTC. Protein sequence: CASSLLRNEQYF.